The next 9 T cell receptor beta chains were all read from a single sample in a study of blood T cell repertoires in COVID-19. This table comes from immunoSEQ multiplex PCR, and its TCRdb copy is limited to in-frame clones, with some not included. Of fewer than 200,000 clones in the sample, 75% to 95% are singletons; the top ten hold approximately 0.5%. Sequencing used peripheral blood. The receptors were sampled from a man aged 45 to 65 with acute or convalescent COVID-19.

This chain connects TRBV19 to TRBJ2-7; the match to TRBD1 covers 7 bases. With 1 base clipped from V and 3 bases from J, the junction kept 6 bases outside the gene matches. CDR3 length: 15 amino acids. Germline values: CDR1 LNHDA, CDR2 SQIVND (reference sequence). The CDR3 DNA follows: TGTGCCAGTAGTATAGGGGAGACAGGGATCTACGAGCAGTACTTC. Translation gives CASSIGETGIYEQYF.

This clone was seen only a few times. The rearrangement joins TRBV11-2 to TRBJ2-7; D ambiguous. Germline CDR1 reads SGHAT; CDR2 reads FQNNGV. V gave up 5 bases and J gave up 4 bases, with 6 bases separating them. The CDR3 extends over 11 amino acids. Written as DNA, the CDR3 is TGTGCCAGCAGCGCCCTATACGAGCAGTACGTC. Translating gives CASSALYEQYV.

Here the CDR3 reads CASSPQEGLNSPLHF. The CDR3 nucleotides read TGTGCCAGCAGCCCCCAAGAGGGACTCAATTCACCCCTCCACTTT. V gene TRBV7-2 combines with J gene TRBJ1-6, with D tentatively TRBD1 (5 bases). The V gene lost 5 bases and the J gene lost 7 bases, with 15 bases spanning the gap. The germline CDR1 and CDR2 sequences are SGHTA and FQGNSA. The CDR3 runs 15 residues.

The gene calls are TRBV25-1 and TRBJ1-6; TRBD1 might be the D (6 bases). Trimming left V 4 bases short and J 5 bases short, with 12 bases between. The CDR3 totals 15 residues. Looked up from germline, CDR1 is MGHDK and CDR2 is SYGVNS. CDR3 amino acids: CASSAPTGNNSPLHF. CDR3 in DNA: TGTGCCAGCAGTGCCCCGACAGGAAATAATTCACCCCTCCACTTT.

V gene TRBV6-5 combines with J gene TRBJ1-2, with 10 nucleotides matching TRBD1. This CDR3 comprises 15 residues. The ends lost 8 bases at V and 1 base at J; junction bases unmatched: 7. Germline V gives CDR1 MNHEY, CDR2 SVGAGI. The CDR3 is CASVRTGGGNYGYTF. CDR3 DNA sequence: TGTGCCAGCGTGAGGACAGGGGGTGGTAACTATGGCTACACCTTC.

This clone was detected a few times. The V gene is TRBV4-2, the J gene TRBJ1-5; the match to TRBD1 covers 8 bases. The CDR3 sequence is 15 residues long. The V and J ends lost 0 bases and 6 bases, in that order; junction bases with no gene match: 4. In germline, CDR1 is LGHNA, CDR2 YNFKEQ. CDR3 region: CASSQDRGLTQPQHF. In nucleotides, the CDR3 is TGTGCCAGCAGCCAAGACAGGGGGCTTACTCAGCCCCAGCATTTT.

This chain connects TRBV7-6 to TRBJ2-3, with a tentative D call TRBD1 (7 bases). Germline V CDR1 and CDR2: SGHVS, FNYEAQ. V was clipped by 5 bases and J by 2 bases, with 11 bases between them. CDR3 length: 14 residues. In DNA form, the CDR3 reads TGTGCCAGCAGCCCAGGGGGGTTCACAGATACGCAGTATTTT. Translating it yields CASSPGGFTDTQYF.

The CDR3 reads CASSQALGAAQPQHF. The CDR3 DNA is TGCGCCAGCAGCCAAGCACTGGGGGCTGCGCAGCCCCAGCATTTT. V gene TRBV4-3 combines with J gene TRBJ1-5, with TRBD1 as a possible D gene (6 bases). Deletions cut 1 base from V and 7 bases from J, with 14 bases between. CDR3 length: 15 amino acids. CDR1 and CDR2 (germline): LGHNA, YSLEER.

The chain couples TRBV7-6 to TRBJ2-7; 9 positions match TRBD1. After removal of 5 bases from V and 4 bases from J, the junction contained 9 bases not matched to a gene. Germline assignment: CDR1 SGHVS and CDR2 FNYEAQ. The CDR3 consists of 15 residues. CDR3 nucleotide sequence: TGTGCCAGCAGCACAGCGCCGGGACAGGGTTACGAGCAGTACTTC. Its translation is CASSTAPGQGYEQYF.